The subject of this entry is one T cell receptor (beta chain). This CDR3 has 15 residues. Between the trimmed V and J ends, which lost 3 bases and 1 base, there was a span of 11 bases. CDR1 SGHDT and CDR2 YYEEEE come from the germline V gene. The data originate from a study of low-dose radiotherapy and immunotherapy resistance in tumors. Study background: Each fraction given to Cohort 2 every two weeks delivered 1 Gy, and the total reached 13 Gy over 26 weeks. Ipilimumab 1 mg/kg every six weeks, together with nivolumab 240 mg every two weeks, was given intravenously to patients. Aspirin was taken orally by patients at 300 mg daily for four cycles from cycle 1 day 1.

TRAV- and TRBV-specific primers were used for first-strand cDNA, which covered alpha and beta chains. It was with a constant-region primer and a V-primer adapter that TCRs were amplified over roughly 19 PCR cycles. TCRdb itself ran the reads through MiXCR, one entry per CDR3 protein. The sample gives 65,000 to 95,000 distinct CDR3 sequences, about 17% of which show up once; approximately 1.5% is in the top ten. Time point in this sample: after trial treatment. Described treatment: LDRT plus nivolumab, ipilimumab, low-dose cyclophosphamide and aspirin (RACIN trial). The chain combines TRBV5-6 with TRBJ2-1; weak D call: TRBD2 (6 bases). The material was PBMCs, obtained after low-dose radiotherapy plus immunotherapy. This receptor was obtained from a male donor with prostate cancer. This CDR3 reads CASSSARGSYNEQFF. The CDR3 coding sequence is TGTGCCAGCAGCTCCGCCCGGGGGTCCTACAATGAGCAGTTCTTC.